The 19 T cell receptor beta chains below all came from one sample that was sequenced in a study of T cell repertoires in cytomegalovirus infection. TCRdb analysed the reads with MiXCR anew, one entry per CDR3 protein. The table has under 300,000 distinct CDR3 sequences, around 20% seen once. No antigen has been assigned to these receptors. Sequences were derived from cultured PBMCs, sampled from culture after CMV antigen stimulation. The source is a human donor in good health (CMV status not recorded). Some clones in this sample may be carry-over from other donors' samples.

This clonotype was recorded at least ten times. As DNA, the CDR3 is TGTGCCAGCAGTGCGACATGGGGCCTTGAGCAGTTCTTC. Its translation: CASSATWGLEQFF. The V gene is TRBV6-5, the J gene TRBJ2-1; D is possibly TRBD1 (5 bases). Deletions cut 5 bases from V and 9 bases from J, with 14 bases between. Germline CDR1 MNHEY, CDR2 SVGAGI. The CDR3 consists of 13 residues.

The V gene is TRBV28, the J gene TRBJ2-3; TRBD2 agrees at 10 bases. After removal of 3 bases from V and 4 bases from J, the junction contained 16 bases not matched to a gene. Per the germline V gene, CDR1 is MDHEN and CDR2 is SYDVKM. This CDR3 has 19 residues. CDR3 in DNA: TGTGCCAGCAGTTTTCGGCTAGCGGGAGCCCGGGTCCTCGCAGATACGCAGTATTTT. It is translated as CASSFRLAGARVLADTQYF.

The chain employs TRBV12-3 or TRBV12-4 and TRBJ2-1; possible D gene TRBD2, 5 bases. The V gene lost 7 bases and the J gene lost 8 bases, with 9 bases spanning the gap. The CDR3 consists of 11 residues. CDR3 sequence (DNA): TGTGCCAGCACTATTAGCGATGAGCAGTTCTTC. Protein product: CASTISDEQFF.

This clonotype has only a few counts. The chain joins TRBV6-2 or TRBV6-3 to TRBJ2-2; 7 bases align to TRBD2. V was pared by 6 bases and J by 6 bases, with 16 bases of the junction left unmatched. The CDR3 consists of 17 residues. Germline CDR1 MNHEY, CDR2 SVGEGT. The CDR3 nucleotides are TGTGCCAGCAGCTACCTGGGGCCAGCGGGGACCTCCGGGGAGCTGTTTTTT. Encoded protein: CASSYLGPAGTSGELFF.

The chain is built from TRBV15 and TRBJ1-4; no firm D call. Germline CDR1 is LNHNV and CDR2 is YYDKDF (reference sequence). The CDR3 is 14 residues long. Trimming pared 3 bases from V and 2 bases from J, leaving 7 bases between. CDR3 amino acids: CATSSSPTNEKLFF. The CDR3 region has the DNA TGTGCCACCAGCAGTTCTCCGACTAATGAAAAACTGTTTTTT.

This clonotype was recorded a few times. This sequence joins TRBV10-3 and TRBJ1-2, with TRBD1 as a possible D gene (5 bases). Germline CDR1 ENHRY, CDR2 SYGVKD. The V and J ends lost 0 bases and 6 bases respectively, with 14 bases between them. CDR3 length: 15 amino acids. The CDR3 nucleotides read TGTGCCATCAGTGAGTCGAGGGGCAGGGAAGATGGCTACACCTTC. This sequence encodes CAISESRGREDGYTF.

This clonotype was detected ten times or more. The rearrangement uses TRBV7-2 and TRBJ2-1, with D uncertain. The V and J ends lost 4 bases and 3 bases respectively, with 13 bases between them. The germline V gene has CDR1 SGHTA and CDR2 FQGNSA. This CDR3 spans 15 amino acids. The DNA of the CDR3 is TGTGCCAGCAGCTCTTCATTAGATAACTACAATGAGCAGTTCTTC. Translation: CASSSSLDNYNEQFF.

This clonotype has a count of ten or more. An end of the junction does not agree with germline; a read error may underlie this. The genes are TRBV7-2 and TRBJ1-1; D is uncertain. The germline gives CDR1 SGHTA, CDR2 FQGNSA. The CDR3 sequence is 13 residues long. This CDR3 is CASSFGVNIEAFF. CDR3 nucleotide sequence: TGTGCCAGCAGCTTCGGGGTAAACATTGAAGCTTTCTTT.

This clonotype has just a few counts. The V and J genes are TRBV4-1 and TRBJ1-4, with 7 bases identical to TRBD1. J was trimmed by 6 bases and V by 4 bases; bases with no gene match: 11. From germline, CDR1 is MGHRA and CDR2 YSYEKL. The CDR3 is 16 residues long. The CDR3 DNA reads as TGCGCCAGCAGCCCCTACGCGGGACAGTCAGATGAAAAACTGTTTTTT. It codes for CASSPYAGQSDEKLFF.

This chain joins TRBV18 and TRBJ1-1, with a weak D call TRBD1 (6 bases). CDR1 and CDR2 from the germline V gene are KGHSH and LQKENI. The V gene lost 2 bases and the J gene lost 6 bases, with 16 bases spanning the gap. This CDR3 has 15 residues. CDR3 loop: CASSPGLRGGAEAFF. The CDR3 nucleotides are TGTGCCAGCTCACCAGGCCTCCGGGGGGGCGCTGAAGCTTTCTTT.

The chain is built from TRBV7-8 and TRBJ1-1; 7 bases fit TRBD1. This CDR3 has 17 residues. Looked up from germline, CDR1 is SGHVS and CDR2 is FQNEAQ. V gave up 1 base and J gave up 4 bases; unmatched junction bases: 12. CDR3 protein: CASSLEPAHRGGTEAFF. CDR3 bases: TGTGCCAGCAGCTTAGAGCCCGCTCACAGGGGAGGCACTGAAGCTTTCTTT.

There are a few counts of this clonotype. The chain uses TRBV19 and TRBJ2-1; the match to TRBD2 covers 10 bases. The J segment lost 8 bases and the V segment lost 7 bases, leaving 11 bases of the junction unmatched. Looked up from germline, CDR1 is LNHDA and CDR2 is SQIVND (reference sequence). This CDR3 is 15 amino acids long. The CDR3 region has the DNA TGTGCCAGTACCGAAGGGACTAGCGTGGTCGATGAGCAGTTCTTC. Its protein product is CASTEGTSVVDEQFF.

In its sample, this clonotype was seen a few times. This sequence joins TRBV7-2 and TRBJ2-2; D gene uncertain. The CDR3 is made up of 17 amino acids. The ends were cut back, 5 bases at V and 7 bases at J, with 23 bases in the middle. Per germline, CDR1 SGHTA and CDR2 FQGNSA. Here the CDR3 DNA reads TGTGCCAGCAGCCCCCATAGGGCGGACCCTTTCGGCGGGGAGCTGTTTTTT. Protein: CASSPHRADPFGGELFF.

This sequence joins TRBV19 and TRBJ2-5; the match to TRBD2 covers 7 bases. The CDR3 contains 15 residues. V shed 1 base, J shed 2 bases, and the junction held 4 bases outside the gene matches. From germline, CDR1 is LNHDA and CDR2 SQIVND (reference sequence). CDR3 loop: CASSIAGGRQETQYF. The CDR3 DNA follows: TGTGCCAGTAGTATAGCGGGAGGTAGACAAGAGACCCAGTACTTC. Variable domain in full (rest from reference TRBV19 and TRBJ2-5): DGGITQSPKYLFRKEGQNVTLSCEQNLNHDAMYWYRQDPGQGLRLIYYSQIVNDFQKGDIAEGYSVSREKKESFPLTVTSAQKNPTAFYLCASSIAGGRQETQYFGPGTRLLVL.

The V and J genes are TRBV18 and TRBJ1-5; D unresolved. Per the germline V gene, CDR1 is KGHSH and CDR2 is LQKENI. V lost 2 bases and J 6 bases, leaving 14 bases between the germline ends. This CDR3 has 15 residues. As DNA, the CDR3 is TGTGCCAGCTCACCATCCGAGCTGACGGCTCAGCCCCAGCATTTT. Translation gives CASSPSELTAQPQHF. The full variable domain, rest sourced from reference TRBV18 and TRBJ1-5, is NAGVMQNPRHLVRRRGQEARLRCSPMKGHSHVYWYRQLPEEGLKFMVYLQKENIIDESGMPKERFSAEFPKEGPSILRIQQVVRGDSAAYFCASSPSELTAQPQHFGDGTRLSIL.

This chain joins TRBV5-4 and TRBJ2-3, with unresolved D. Germline loops: CDR1 SGHNT, CDR2 YYREEE (reference sequence). CDR3 length: 17 residues. V lost 0 bases and J 3 bases, leaving 17 bases between the germline ends. CDR3 region: CASSLELAHTVTDTQYF. CDR3 coding DNA: TGTGCCAGCAGCTTGGAGCTGGCCCACACAGTAACAGATACGCAGTATTTT.

This clonotype was counted a few times. The rearrangement links TRBV3-1 to TRBJ2-1; 11 bases map to TRBD2. This CDR3 is built from 15 residues. The germline CDR1 and CDR2 sequences are LGHDT and YNNKEL (reference sequence). The junction had 5 bases not matched to a gene; V was cut back by 0 bases and J by 10 bases. DNA for the CDR3: TGTGCCAGCAGCCAAGAACTAGCGGGAGCACACGAGCAGTTCTTC. Its protein is CASSQELAGAHEQFF.

This clonotype was counted a few times. The genes are TRBV27 and TRBJ2-7; TRBD2 agrees at 9 bases. The CDR3 covers 14 residues. The germline V gene has CDR1 MNHEY and CDR2 SMNVEV (reference sequence). The ends lost 5 bases at V and 6 bases at J; junction bases unmatched: 8. The CDR3 spells CASSPGLALGEQYV. The DNA of the CDR3 is TGTGCCAGCAGTCCGGGACTAGCTCTGGGCGAGCAGTACGTC.

This clonotype has only a few counts. The rearrangement uses TRBV20-1 and TRBJ2-3; 7 bases are a match to TRBD1. J lost 1 base, V lost 4 bases, and 5 bases had no gene match. The CDR3 length is 14 residues. CDR1 and CDR2 (germline): DFQATT, SNEGSKA (reference sequence). The CDR3, as DNA: TGCAGTGCTACCGTAGGGGGCCGCACAGATACGCAGTATTTT. Translating gives CSATVGGRTDTQYF.